The clone carrying this T cell receptor beta chain was counted ten times or more. The source of the sample is a study of low-dose radiotherapy and immunotherapy resistance in tumors. Gene-specific TRAV and TRBV primers were used for first-strand cDNA, covering alpha and beta chains. The PCR that amplified TCRs ran for 20 cycles, relying on a constant-region primer and a V-primer adapter. TCRdb re-derived calls from the reads in MiXCR, one entry per CDR3 protein. Of tens of thousands of distinct CDR3 sequences in the sample, 20% to 25% were seen once. Stated time point: after trial treatment. Treatment defined: LDRT plus nivolumab, ipilimumab, low-dose cyclophosphamide and aspirin (RACIN trial). Donors were administered nivolumab, ipilimumab, aspirin and low-dose cyclophosphamide, together with low-dose radiotherapy. This material consisted of PBMCs, taken after low-dose radiotherapy plus immunotherapy. This TCR came from a female donor with ovarian cancer.

The CDR3 loop reads CASSPRVRGANEKLFF. The CDR3 DNA sequence: TGTGCCAGCAGTCCCCGTGTAAGGGGCGCGAATGAAAAACTGTTTTTT. The chain uses TRBV28 and TRBJ1-4; D possibly corresponds to TRBD1 (5 bases). The CDR3 runs 16 residues. CDR1 and CDR2 (germline): MDHEN, SYDVKM. V was clipped by 5 bases and J by 5 bases, with 18 bases between them.